This T cell receptor beta chain appears in the sequencing data of a study of cytomegalovirus exposure and HLA in healthy donors. Each donor was nominally healthy when sampled (though unrecorded immune exposures were likely). Points from the study as a whole: TCR beta V segments were, for the most part, productive about 87% or about 30% of the time in an earlier analysis.

Regarding this clone: Its antigen is undetermined.

60 Vbeta and 13 Jbeta primers were used in PCR. Measured with immunoSEQ multiplex PCR; TCRdb has only the in-frame clones, and not every one. The sample consists of some 87,000 clones, 65% to 80% of them appearing once. Between the trimmed V and J ends, which lost 5 bases and 5 bases, there was a span of 15 bases. The CDR3 runs 15 residues. Germline CDR1 and CDR2: MNHEY and SMNVEV (reference sequence). This chain uses TRBV27 with TRBJ2-2; TRBD2 is a possible D gene (6 bases). The sequencing input was PBMCs. The sequence derives from a man aged 25 to 40 in good health and CMV-seronegative. CDR3: CASSPQHSGTGELFF. The DNA of the CDR3 is TGTGCCAGCAGTCCCCAGCATAGCGGTACCGGGGAGCTGTTTTTT.